This is a list of T cell receptor beta chains from one sample in a study of vaccination effects on CD4 cells after COVID-19. Their recognized antigens are unknown. Sequencing was performed with immunoSEQ multiplex PCR; in TCRdb, only in-frame clones are kept and a portion is missing. This table has 65,000 to 90,000 clones, around 79% appearing once. The sequences come from CD4+ T cells from PBMCs cultured with HCoV-NL63 spike peptides, collected before COVID-19 vaccination. The receptor source for this set is a human donor who received a COVID-19 vaccine. Each CDR3 is given with its conserved first and last residue. The D gene is left open where the match is weak. Size tells how often a clone was seen (once, few, many) or the class of an expanded clone, and some rows leave it out.

j_gene,v_gene,abundance,d_gene,CDR3aa,CDR3nt
TRBJ2-2,TRBV11-2,.,TRBD2,CASSLGQILAGSNTGELFF,TGTGCCAGCAGCTTGGGGCAGATACTAGCGGGGTCGAACACCGGGGAGCTGTTTTTT
TRBJ1-5,TRBV6-1,.,.,CASSEIFGDGQPQHF,TGTGCCAGCAGTGAAATTTTCGGTGACGGTCAGCCCCAGCATTTT
TRBJ2-1,TRBV7-3,.,TRBD2,CASSLNSPSGGAGEQFF,TGTGCCAGCAGCTTAAATTCCCCCAGCGGGGGGGCCGGGGAGCAGTTCTTC
TRBJ1-5,TRBV15,few,.,CATSRTGRARNQPQHF,TGTGCCACCAGCAGAACAGGGAGAGCTCGCAATCAGCCCCAGCATTTT
TRBJ1-1,TRBV3-1/TRBV3-2,.,.,CASSRAGRNTEAFF,TGTGCCAGCAGCCGCGCAGGGCGGAACACTGAAGCTTTCTTT
TRBJ1-4,TRBV19,.,TRBD1,CASSTGQGNEKLFF,TGTGCCAGTAGTACTGGACAGGGGAATGAAAAACTGTTTTTT
TRBJ2-6,TRBV3-1/TRBV3-2,.,.,CASSPRVAGANVLTF,TGTGCCAGCAGCCCTCGGGTTGCTGGGGCCAACGTCCTGACTTTC
TRBJ2-3,TRBV7-2,.,.,CASSPYRDTDTQYF,TGTGCCAGCAGCCCCTACAGGGATACAGATACGCAGTATTTT
TRBJ1-3,TRBV30,.,.,CAWSVRGNRGDTIYF,TGTGCCTGGAGTGTACGGGGAAATCGGGGAGACACCATATATTTT
TRBJ1-1,TRBV11-2,.,.,CASSPTAMNTEAFF,TGTGCCAGCAGCCCAACGGCCATGAACACTGAAGCTTTCTTT
TRBJ2-3,TRBV6-2/TRBV6-3,.,.,CASSYSPGTRNTQYF,TGTGCCAGCAGTTACTCTCCTGGTACGCGGAATACGCAGTATTTT
TRBJ1-5,TRBV4-1,.,.,CASSQEGGGASNQPQHF,TGCGCCAGCAGCCAAGAAGGAGGGGGGGCGAGCAATCAGCCCCAGCATTTT
TRBJ2-3,TRBV5-1,once,.,CASSLGGAFTDTQYF,TGCGCCAGCAGCTTGGGAGGGGCTTTCACAGATACGCAGTATTTT
TRBJ2-3,TRBV28,.,.,CASSFGRSPQYF,TGTGCCAGCAGTTTTGGGCGTTCGCCGCAGTATTTT
TRBJ2-3,TRBV5-5,.,.,CASNTGRFTDTQYF,TGTGCCAGCAACACGGGGAGGTTCACAGATACGCAGTATTTT
TRBJ1-1,TRBV2,.,.,CASEGLGNTEAFF,TGTGCCAGCGAAGGGTTGGGGAACACTGAAGCTTTCTTT
TRBJ1-3,TRBV2,.,.,CASSEQGGSSGNTIYF,TGTGCCAGCAGTGAACAGGGCGGTAGCTCTGGAAACACCATATATTTT
TRBJ1-2,TRBV5-4,.,TRBD1,CASSSPGQGMGGYTF,TGTGCCAGCAGCTCGCCGGGACAGGGGATGGGCGGCTACACCTTC